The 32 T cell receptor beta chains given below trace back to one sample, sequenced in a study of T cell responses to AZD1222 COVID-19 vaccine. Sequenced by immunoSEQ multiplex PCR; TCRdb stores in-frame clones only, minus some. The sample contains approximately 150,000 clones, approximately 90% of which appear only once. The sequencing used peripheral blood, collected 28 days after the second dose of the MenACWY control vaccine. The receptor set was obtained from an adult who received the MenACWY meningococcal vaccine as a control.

The CDR3 protein is CASRPLRGSEKLFF. CDR3 DNA: TGTGCCAGCAGACCTCTTAGGGGGAGCGAAAAACTGTTTTTT. The chain joins TRBV6-5 to TRBJ1-4, with D maybe TRBD1 (6 bases). Germline CDR1 reads MNHEY; CDR2 reads SVGAGI. The CDR3 totals 14 residues. Between the trimmed V and J ends, which lost 6 bases and 8 bases, there was a span of 16 bases.

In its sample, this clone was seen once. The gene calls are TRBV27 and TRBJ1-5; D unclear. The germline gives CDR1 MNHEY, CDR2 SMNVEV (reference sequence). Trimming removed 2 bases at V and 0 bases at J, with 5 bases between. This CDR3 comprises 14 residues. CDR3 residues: CASSLQISNQPQHF. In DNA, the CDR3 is TGTGCCAGCAGTTTACAGATTAGCAATCAGCCCCAGCATTTT.

The CDR3 DNA sequence: TGTGCCAGCAGCTTAGTTGGGGGAGGGGCAGATACGCAGTATTTT. It translates to CASSLVGGGADTQYF. This sequence joins TRBV7-2 and TRBJ2-3; 7 positions agree with TRBD2. The CDR3 length is 15 residues. V gave up 1 base and J gave up 4 bases; unmatched junction bases: 5. Germline lookup yields CDR1 SGHTA and CDR2 FQGNSA.

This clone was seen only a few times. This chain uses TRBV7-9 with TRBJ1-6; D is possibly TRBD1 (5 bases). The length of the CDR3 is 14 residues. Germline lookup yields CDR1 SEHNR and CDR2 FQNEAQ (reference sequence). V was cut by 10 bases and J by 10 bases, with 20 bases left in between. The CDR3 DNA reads TGTGCCACGCAGCCGGGGCCGGCGGGGTCACCCCTCCACTTT. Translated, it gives CATQPGPAGSPLHF. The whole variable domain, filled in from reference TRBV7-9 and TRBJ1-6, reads DTGVSQNPRHKITKRGQNVTFRCDPISEHNRLYWYRQTLGQGPEFLTYFQNEAQLEKSRLLSDRFSAERPKGSFSTLEIQRTEQGDSAMYLCATQPGPAGSPLHFGNGTRLTVT.

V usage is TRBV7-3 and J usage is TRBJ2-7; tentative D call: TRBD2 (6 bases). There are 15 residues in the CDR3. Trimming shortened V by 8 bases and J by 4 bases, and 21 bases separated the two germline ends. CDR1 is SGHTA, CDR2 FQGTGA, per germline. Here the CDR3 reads CASGLGHGSGYEQYF. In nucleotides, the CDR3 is TGTGCCAGCGGCCTAGGTCATGGTAGCGGTTACGAGCAGTACTTC.

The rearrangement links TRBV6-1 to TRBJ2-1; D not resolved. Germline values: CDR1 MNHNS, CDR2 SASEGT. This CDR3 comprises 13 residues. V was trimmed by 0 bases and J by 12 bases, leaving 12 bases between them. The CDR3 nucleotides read TGTGCCAGCAGTGAAGCGCCCCCTTTTAGGCAGTTCTTC. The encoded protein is CASSEAPPFRQFF.

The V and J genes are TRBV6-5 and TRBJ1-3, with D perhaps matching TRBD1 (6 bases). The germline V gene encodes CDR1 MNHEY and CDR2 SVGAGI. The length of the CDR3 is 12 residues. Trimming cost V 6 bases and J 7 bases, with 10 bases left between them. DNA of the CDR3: TGTGCCAGCAGGCCTCAGGGGAACACCATATATTTT. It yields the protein CASRPQGNTIYF.

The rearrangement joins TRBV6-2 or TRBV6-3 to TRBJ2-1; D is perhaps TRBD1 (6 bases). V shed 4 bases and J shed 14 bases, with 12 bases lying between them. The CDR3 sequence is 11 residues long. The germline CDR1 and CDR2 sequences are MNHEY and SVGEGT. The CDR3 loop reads CASSLGAREFF. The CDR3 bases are TGTGCCAGCAGTTTGGGGGCGCGGGAGTTCTTC.

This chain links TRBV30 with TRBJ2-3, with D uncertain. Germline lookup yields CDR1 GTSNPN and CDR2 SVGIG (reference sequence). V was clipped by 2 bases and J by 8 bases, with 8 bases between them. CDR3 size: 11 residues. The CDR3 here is CAWSQPITQYF. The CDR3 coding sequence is TGTGCCTGGAGTCAGCCCATTACGCAGTATTTT.

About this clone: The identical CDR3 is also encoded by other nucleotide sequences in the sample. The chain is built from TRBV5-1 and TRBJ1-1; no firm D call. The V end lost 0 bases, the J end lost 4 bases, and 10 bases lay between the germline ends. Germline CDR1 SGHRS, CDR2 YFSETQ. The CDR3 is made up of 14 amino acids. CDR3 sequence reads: CASSLAGLGTEAFF. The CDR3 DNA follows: TGCGCCAGCAGCTTGGCCGGCCTTGGCACTGAAGCTTTCTTT. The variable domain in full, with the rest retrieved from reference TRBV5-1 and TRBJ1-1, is KAGVTQTPRYLIKTRGQQVTLSCSPISGHRSVSWYQQTPGQGLQFLFEYFSETQRNKGNFPGRFSGRQFSNSRSEMNVSTLELGDSALYLCASSLAGLGTEAFFGQGTRLTVV.

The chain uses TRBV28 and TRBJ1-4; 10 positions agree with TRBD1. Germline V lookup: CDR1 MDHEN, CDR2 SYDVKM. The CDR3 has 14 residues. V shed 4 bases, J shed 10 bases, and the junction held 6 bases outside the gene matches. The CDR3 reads CASSSGQGFVKLFF. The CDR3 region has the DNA TGTGCCAGCAGTTCGGGACAGGGGTTCGTAAAACTGTTTTTT.

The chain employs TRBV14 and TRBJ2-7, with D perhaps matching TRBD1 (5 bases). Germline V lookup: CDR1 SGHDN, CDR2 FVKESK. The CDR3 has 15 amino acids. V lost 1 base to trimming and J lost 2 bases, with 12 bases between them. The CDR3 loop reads CASSQVRDSPYEQYF. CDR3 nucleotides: TGTGCCAGCAGCCAAGTCCGAGACAGTCCCTACGAGCAGTACTTC.

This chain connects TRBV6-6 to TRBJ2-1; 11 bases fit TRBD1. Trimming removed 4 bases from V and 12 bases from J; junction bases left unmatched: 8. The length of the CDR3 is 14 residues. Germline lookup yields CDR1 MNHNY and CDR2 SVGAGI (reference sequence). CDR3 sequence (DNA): TGTGCCAGCAGTTCCGGGACAGGGGGTTTATGGCAGTTCTTC. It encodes CASSSGTGGLWQFF.

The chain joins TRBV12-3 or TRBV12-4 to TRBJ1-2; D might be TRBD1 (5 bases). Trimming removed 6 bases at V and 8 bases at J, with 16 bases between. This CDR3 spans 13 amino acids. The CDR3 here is CASSLNSGQGYTF. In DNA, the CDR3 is TGTGCCAGCAGCTTAAATTCGGGGCAAGGCTACACCTTC.

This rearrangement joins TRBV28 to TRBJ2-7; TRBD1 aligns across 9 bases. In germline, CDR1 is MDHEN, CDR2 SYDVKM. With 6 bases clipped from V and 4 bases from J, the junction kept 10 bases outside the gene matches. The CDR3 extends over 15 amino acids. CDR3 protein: CASRKPGQGPYEQYF. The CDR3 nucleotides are TGTGCCAGCAGAAAACCGGGACAGGGACCTTACGAGCAGTACTTC.

CDR3 coding DNA: TGCGCCAGCAGTGAGTACAGGGGGCTAGAAGAGACCCAGTACTTC. The encoded protein is CASSEYRGLEETQYF. This chain uses TRBV10-2 with TRBJ2-5, with TRBD1 identical over 9 bases. The germline V gene has CDR1 WSHSY and CDR2 SAAADI. The CDR3 runs to 15 residues. V was pared by 1 base and J by 3 bases, with 3 bases of the junction left unmatched.

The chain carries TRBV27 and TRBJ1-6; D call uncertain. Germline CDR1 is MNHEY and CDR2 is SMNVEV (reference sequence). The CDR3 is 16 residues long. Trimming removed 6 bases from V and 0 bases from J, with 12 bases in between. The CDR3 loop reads CASSLLLSSYNSPLHF. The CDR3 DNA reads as TGTGCCAGCAGCCTATTACTGAGCTCCTATAATTCACCCCTCCACTTT.

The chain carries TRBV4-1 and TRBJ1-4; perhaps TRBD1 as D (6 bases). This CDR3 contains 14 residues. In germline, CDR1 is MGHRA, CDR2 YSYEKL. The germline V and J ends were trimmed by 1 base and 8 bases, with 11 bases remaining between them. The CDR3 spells CASSQGQEVEKLFF. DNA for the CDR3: TGCGCCAGCAGCCAAGGACAGGAGGTAGAAAAACTGTTTTTT.

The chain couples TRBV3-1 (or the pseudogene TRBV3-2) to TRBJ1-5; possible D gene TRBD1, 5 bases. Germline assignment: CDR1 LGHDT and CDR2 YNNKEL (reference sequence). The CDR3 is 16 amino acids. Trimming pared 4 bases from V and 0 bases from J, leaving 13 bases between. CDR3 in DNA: TGTGCCAGCAGCCCGCGCCGGGGGGATAGCAATCAGCCCCAGCATTTT. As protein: CASSPRRGDSNQPQHF.

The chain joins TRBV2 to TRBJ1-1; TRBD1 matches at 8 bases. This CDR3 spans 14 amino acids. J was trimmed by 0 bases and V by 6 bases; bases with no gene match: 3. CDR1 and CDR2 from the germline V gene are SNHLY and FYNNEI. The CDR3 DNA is TGTGCCAGCAGGGCAGGGGGCCTGAACACTGAAGCTTTCTTT. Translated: CASRAGGLNTEAFF.

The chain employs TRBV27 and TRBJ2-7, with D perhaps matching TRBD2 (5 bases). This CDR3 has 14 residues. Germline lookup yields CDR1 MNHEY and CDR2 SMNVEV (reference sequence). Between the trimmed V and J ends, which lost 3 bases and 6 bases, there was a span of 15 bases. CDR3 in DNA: TGTGCCAGCAGTTTGGACCCTGGAGGTACCGAGCAGTACTTC. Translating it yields CASSLDPGGTEQYF.

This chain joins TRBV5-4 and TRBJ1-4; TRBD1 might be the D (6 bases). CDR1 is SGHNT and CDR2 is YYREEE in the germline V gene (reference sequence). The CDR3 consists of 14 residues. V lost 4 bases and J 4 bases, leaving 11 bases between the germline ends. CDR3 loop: CASSPGGLNEKLFF. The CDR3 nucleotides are TGTGCCAGCAGCCCGGGGGGCCTTAATGAAAAACTGTTTTTT.

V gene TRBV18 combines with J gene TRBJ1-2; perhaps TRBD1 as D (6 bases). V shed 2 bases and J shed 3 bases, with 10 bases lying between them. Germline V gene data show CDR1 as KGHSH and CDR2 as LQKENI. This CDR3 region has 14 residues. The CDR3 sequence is CASSPLQGDYGYTF. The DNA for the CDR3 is TGTGCCAGCTCACCATTACAGGGAGACTATGGCTACACCTTC. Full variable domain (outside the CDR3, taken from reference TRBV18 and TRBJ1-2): NAGVMQNPRHLVRRRGQEARLRCSPMKGHSHVYWYRQLPEEGLKFMVYLQKENIIDESGMPKERFSAEFPKEGPSILRIQQVVRGDSAAYFCASSPLQGDYGYTFGSGTRLTVV.

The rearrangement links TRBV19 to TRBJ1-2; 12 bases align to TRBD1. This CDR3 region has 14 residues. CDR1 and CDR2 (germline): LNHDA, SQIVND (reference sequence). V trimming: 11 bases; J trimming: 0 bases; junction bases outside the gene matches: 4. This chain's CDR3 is CAWGQGAANYGYTF. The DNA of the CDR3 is TGTGCCTGGGGACAGGGGGCTGCTAACTATGGCTACACCTTC.

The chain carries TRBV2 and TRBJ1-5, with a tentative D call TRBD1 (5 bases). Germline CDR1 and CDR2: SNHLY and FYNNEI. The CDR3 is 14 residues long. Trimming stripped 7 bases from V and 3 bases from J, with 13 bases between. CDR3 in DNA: TGTGCCAGCAATCCGGGACCGGTCAATCAGCCCCAGCATTTT. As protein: CASNPGPVNQPQHF.

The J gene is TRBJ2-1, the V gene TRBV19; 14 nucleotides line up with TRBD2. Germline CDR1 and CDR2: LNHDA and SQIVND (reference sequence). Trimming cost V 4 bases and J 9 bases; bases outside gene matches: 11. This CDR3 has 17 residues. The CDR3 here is CASSNPGGTSGRGEQFF. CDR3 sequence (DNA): TGTGCCAGTAGTAACCCGGGGGGGACTAGCGGGAGAGGTGAGCAGTTCTTC.

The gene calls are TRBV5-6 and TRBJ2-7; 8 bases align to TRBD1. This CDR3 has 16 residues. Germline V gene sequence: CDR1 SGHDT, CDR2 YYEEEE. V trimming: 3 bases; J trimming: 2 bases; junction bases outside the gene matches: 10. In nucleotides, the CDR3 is TGTGCCAGCAGCTGGAGACAGGGGATCATCACCTACGAGCAGTACTTC. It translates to CASSWRQGIITYEQYF.

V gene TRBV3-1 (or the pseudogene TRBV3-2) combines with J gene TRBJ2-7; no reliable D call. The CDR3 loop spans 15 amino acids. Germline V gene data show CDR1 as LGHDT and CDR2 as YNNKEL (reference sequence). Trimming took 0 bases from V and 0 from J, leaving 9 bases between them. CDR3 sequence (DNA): TGTGCCAGCAGCCAAGACGGCCTATCCTCCTACGAGCAGTACTTC. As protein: CASSQDGLSSYEQYF.

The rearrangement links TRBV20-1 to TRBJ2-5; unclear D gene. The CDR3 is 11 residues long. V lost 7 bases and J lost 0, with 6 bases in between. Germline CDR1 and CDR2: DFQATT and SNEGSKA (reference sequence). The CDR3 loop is CSVGYQETQYF. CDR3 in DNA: TGCAGTGTGGGCTACCAAGAGACCCAGTACTTC.

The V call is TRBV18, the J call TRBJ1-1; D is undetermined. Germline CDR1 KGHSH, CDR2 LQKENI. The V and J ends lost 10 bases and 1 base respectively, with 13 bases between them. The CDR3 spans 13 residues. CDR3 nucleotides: TGTGCCACCTCCGCGGCAGGGAACACTGAAGCTTTCTTT. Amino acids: CATSAAGNTEAFF.

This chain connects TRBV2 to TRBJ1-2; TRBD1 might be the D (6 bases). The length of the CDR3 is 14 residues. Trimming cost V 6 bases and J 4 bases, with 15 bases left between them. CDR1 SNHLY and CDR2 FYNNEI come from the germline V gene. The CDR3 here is CASRVGGPSYGYTF. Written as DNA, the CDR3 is TGTGCCAGCAGAGTCGGGGGGCCCTCCTATGGCTACACCTTC.

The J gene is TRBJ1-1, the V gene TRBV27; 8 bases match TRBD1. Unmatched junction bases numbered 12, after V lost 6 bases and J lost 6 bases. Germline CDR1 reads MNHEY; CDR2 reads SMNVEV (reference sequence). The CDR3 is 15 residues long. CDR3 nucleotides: TGTGCCAGCAGACCTGACAGGGGAGGGAGCGCTGAAGCTTTCTTT. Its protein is CASRPDRGGSAEAFF.